This record concerns one T cell receptor beta chain sequence. The Seattle site enrolled patients during active infection and followed them longitudinally. This record comes from a study of blood T cell repertoires in COVID-19. Looking at the study overall: Samples representing acute and convalescent COVID-19 were sourced from the United States, Italy and Spain. The cDNA or gDNA used as material had been derived from T cells, B-cell-depleted T cells, or PBMCs.

The V gene's germline CDR1 is MNHEY and CDR2 SMNVEV (reference sequence). The V end lost 6 bases, the J end lost 1 base, and 18 bases lay between the germline ends. The CDR3 totals 17 residues. Per the original methods: Reference gene primer amplification gave nucleated cell count estimates. Sequenced by immunoSEQ multiplex PCR; TCRdb stores in-frame clones only, minus some. D and trimming come from the DNA, and the V and J calls and clone size come from that table. The data hold about 170,000 clones, with about 88% observed a single time. The origin of this receptor is an elderly woman with COVID-19, enrolled during active disease. Source material: peripheral blood. The chain uses TRBV27 and TRBJ2-2; D remains ambiguous. CDR3 bases: TGTGCCAGCAGACCCCCGGCCACCCCGGGGAACACCGGGGAGCTGTTTTTT. Its protein product is CASRPPATPGNTGELFF.